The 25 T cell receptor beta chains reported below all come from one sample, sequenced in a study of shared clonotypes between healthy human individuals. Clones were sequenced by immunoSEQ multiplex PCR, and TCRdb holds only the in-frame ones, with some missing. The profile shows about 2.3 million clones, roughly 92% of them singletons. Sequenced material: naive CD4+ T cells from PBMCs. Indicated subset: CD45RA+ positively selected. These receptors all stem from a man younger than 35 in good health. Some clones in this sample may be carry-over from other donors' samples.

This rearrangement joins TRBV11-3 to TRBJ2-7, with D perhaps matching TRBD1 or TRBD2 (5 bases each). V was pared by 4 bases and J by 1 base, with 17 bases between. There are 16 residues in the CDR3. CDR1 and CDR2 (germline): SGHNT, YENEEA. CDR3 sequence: CASSSNRDVTSYEQYF. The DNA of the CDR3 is TGTGCCAGCAGCTCTAACCGGGACGTAACTTCCTACGAGCAGTACTTC. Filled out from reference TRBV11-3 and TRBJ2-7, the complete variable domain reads EAGVVQSPRYKIIEKKQPVAFWCNPISGHNTLYWYLQNLGQGPELLIRYENEEAVDDSQLPKDRFSAERLKGVDSTLKIQPAELGDSAVYLCASSSNRDVTSYEQYFGPGTRLTVT.

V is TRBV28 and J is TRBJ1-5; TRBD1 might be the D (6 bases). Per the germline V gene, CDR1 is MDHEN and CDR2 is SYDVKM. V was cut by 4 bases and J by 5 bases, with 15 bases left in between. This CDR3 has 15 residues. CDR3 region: CASSWATGSDQPQHF. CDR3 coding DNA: TGTGCCAGCAGTTGGGCTACAGGGTCTGATCAGCCCCAGCATTTT.

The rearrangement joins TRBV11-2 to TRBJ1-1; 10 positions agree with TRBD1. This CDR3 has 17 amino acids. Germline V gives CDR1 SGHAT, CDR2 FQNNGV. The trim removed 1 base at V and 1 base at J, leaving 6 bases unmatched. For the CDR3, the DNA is TGTGCCAGCAGCTTAGTCCCGGGACAGGGGCCGAACACTGAAGCTTTCTTT. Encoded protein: CASSLVPGQGPNTEAFF.

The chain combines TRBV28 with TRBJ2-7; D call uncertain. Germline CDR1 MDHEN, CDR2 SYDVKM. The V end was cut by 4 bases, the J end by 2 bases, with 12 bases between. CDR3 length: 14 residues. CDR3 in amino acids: CASSSAAGTYEQYF. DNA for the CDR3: TGTGCCAGCAGTTCGGCCGCAGGCACCTACGAGCAGTACTTC.

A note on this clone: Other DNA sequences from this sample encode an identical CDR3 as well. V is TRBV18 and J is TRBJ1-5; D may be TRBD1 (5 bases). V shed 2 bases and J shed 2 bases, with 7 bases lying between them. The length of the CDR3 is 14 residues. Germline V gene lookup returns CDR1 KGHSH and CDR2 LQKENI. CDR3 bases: TGTGCCAGCTCACCAGGGGGTGGCAATCAGCCCCAGCATTTT. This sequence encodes CASSPGGGNQPQHF.

CDR3 loop: CASSLHQGQSSGANVLTF. In DNA, the CDR3 is TGCGCCAGCAGCTTGCATCAAGGACAGAGTTCTGGGGCCAACGTCCTGACTTTC. The rearrangement joins TRBV5-1 to TRBJ2-6; possibly TRBD1 for D (6 bases). V gave up 1 base and J gave up 1 base, with 15 bases separating them. CDR3 size: 18 residues. Per germline, CDR1 SGHRS and CDR2 YFSETQ.

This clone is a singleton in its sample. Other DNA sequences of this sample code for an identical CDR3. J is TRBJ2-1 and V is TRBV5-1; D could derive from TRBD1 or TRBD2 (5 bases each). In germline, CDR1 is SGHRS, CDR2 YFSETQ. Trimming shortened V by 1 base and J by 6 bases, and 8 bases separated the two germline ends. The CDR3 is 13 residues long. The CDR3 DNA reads TGCGCCAGCAGCTTGTTGGGGGTCAATGAGCAGTTCTTC. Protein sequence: CASSLLGVNEQFF.

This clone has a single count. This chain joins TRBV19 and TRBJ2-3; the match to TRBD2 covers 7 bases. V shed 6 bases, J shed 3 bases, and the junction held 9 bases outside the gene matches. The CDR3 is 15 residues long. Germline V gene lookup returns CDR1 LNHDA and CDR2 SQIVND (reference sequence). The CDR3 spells CASSPGLVLTDTQYF. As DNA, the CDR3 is TGTGCCAGTAGCCCTGGACTAGTTCTGACAGATACGCAGTATTTT.

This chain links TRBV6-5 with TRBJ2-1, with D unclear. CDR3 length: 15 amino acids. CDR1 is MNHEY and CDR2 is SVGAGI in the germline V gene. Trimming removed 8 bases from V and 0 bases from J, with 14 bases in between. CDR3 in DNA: TGTGCCAGCGCCAGGAAAACCAGCTCCTACAATGAGCAGTTCTTC. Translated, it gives CASARKTSSYNEQFF.

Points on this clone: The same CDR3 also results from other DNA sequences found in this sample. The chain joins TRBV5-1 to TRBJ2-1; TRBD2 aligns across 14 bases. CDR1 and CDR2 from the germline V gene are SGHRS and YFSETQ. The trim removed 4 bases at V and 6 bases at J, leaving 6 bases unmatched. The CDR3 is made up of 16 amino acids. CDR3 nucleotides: TGCGCCAGCAGCCCTGGGACTAGCGGGAGTATCAATGAGCAGTTCTTC. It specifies CASSPGTSGSINEQFF.

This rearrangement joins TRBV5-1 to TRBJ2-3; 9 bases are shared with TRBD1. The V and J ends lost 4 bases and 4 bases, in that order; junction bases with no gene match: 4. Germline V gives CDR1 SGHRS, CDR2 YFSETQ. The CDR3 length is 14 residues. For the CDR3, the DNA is TGCGCCAGCAGCGTAGGACAGGGGCCAGATACGCAGTATTTT. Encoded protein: CASSVGQGPDTQYF.

Written as DNA, the CDR3 is TGTGCCAGCAGACTTACGGAAGAGACCCAGTACTTC. This sequence encodes CASRLTEETQYF. This chain connects TRBV28 to TRBJ2-5; D remains unclear. The germline gives CDR1 MDHEN, CDR2 SYDVKM. Deletions cut 6 bases from V and 3 bases from J, with 8 bases between. This CDR3 is built from 12 residues.

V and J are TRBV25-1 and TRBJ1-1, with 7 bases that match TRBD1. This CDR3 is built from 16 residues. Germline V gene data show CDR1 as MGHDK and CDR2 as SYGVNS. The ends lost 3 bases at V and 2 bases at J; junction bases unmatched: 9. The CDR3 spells CASSELGGATNTEAFF. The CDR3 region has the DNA TGTGCCAGCAGTGAGTTAGGGGGCGCAACAAACACTGAAGCTTTCTTT.

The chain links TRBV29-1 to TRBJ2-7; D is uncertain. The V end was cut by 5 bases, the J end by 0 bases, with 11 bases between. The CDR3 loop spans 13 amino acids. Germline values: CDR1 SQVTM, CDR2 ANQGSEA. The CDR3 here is CSVFPSSSYEQYF. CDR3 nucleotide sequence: TGCAGCGTTTTCCCCTCCAGCTCCTACGAGCAGTACTTC.

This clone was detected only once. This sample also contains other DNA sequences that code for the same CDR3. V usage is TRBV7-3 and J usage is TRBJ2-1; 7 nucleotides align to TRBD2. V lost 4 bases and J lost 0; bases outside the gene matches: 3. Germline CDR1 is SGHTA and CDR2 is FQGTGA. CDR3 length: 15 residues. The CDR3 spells CASSSIAGSYNEQFF. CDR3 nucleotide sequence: TGTGCCAGCAGCTCTATAGCGGGCTCCTACAATGAGCAGTTCTTC.

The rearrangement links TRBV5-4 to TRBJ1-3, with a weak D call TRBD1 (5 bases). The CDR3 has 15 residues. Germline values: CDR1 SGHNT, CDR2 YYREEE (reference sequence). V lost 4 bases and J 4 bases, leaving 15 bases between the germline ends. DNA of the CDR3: TGTGCCAGCAGCCTAGGGACCCAGTCCGGAAACACCATATATTTT. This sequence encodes CASSLGTQSGNTIYF.

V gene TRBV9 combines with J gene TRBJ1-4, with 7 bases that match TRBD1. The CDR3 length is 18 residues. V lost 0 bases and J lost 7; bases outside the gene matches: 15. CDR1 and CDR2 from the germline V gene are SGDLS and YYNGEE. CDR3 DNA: TGTGCCAGCAGCGTAGCTTCCTTTGGGGTGGCAGGGGGTGAAAAACTGTTTTTT. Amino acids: CASSVASFGVAGGEKLFF.

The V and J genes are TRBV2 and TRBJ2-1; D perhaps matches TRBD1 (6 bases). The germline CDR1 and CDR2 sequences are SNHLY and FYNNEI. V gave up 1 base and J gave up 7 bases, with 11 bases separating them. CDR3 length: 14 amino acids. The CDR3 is CASSEERTVNEQFF. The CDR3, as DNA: TGTGCCAGCAGTGAAGAGAGGACAGTGAATGAGCAGTTCTTC.

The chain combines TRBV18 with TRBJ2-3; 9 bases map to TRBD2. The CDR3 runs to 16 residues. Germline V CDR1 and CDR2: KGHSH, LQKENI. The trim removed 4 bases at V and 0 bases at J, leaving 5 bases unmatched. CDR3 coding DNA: TGTGCCAGCTCACTACTGACTAGCGGTAGCACAGATACGCAGTATTTT. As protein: CASSLLTSGSTDTQYF. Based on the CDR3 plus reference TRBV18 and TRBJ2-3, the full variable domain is NAGVMQNPRHLVRRRGQEARLRCSPMKGHSHVYWYRQLPEEGLKFMVYLQKENIIDESGMPKERFSAEFPKEGPSILRIQQVVRGDSAAYFCASSLLTSGSTDTQYFGPGTRLTVL.

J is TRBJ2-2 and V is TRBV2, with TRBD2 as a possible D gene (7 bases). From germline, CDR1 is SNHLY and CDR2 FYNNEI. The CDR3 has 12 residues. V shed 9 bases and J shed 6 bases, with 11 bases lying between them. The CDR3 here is CASGGGAGELFF. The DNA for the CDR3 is TGTGCCAGTGGAGGGGGGGCCGGGGAGCTGTTTTTT.

The CDR3 nucleotides read TGTGCCTGGGGAGGTTCTAGGTACGGTGGCTACACCTTC. It is translated as CAWGGSRYGGYTF. J is TRBJ1-2 and V is TRBV28; D ambiguous. Looked up from germline, CDR1 is MDHEN and CDR2 is SYDVKM. Between the trimmed V and J ends, which lost 11 bases and 7 bases, there was a span of 20 bases. The CDR3 consists of 13 residues.

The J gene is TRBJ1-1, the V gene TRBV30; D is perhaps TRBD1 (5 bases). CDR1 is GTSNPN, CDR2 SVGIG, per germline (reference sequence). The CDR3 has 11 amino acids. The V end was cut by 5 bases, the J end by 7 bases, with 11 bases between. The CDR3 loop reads CAWGGRFEAFF. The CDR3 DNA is TGTGCCTGGGGGGGACGGTTTGAAGCTTTCTTT.

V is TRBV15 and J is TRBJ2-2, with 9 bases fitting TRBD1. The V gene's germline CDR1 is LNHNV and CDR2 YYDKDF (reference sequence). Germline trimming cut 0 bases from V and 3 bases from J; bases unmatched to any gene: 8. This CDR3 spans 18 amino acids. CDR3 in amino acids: CATSRDPGQGTYTGELFF. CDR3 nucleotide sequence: TGTGCCACCAGCAGAGACCCTGGACAGGGGACCTACACCGGGGAGCTGTTTTTT.

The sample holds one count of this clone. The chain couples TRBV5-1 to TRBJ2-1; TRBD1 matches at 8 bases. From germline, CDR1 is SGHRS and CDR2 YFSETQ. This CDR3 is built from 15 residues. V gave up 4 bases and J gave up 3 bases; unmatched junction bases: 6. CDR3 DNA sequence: TGCGCCAGCAGCCCCGGGACAGGACACTACAATGAGCAGTTCTTC. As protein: CASSPGTGHYNEQFF.

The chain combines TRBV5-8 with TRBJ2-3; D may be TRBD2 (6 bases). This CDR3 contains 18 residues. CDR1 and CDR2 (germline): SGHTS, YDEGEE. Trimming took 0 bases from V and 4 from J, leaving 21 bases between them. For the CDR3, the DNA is TGTGCCAGCAGCTTGGGACTGCAAAAGATTTCTAGCGCAGATACGCAGTATTTT. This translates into CASSLGLQKISSADTQYF.